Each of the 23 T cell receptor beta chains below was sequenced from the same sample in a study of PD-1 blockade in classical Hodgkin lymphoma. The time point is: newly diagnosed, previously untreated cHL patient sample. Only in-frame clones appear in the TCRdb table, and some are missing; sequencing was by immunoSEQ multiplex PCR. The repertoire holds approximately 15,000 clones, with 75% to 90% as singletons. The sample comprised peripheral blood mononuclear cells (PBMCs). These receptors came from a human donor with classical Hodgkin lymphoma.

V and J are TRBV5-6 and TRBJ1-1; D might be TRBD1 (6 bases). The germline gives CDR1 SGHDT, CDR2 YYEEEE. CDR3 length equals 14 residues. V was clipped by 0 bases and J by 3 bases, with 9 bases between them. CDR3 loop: CASSLVRGDTEAFF. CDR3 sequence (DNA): TGTGCCAGCAGCTTGGTAAGGGGGGACACTGAAGCTTTCTTT.

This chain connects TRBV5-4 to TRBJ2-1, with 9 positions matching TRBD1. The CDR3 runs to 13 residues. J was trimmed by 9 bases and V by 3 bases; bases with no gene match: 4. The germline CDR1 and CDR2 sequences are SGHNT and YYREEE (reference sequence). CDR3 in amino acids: CASSWDRDGEQFF. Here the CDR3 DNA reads TGTGCCAGCAGCTGGGACAGGGATGGTGAGCAGTTCTTC.

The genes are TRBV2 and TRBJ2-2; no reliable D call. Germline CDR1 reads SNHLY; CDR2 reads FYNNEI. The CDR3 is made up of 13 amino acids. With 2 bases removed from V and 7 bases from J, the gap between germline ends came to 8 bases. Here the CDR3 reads CASSEQPDGELFF. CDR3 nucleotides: TGTGCCAGCAGTGAACAGCCCGACGGGGAGCTGTTTTTT.

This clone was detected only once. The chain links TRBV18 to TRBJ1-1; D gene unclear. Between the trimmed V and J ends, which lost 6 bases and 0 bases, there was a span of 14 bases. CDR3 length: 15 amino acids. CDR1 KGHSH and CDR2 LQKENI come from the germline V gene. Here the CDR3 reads CASSPGQGVNTEAFF. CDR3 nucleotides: TGTGCCAGCTCGCCCGGGCAAGGAGTGAACACTGAAGCTTTCTTT.

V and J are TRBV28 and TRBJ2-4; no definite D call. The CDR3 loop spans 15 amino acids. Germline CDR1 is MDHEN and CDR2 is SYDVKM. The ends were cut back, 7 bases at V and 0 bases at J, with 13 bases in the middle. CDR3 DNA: TGTGCCAGCACTCGAACTATTATAGCCAAAAACATTCAGTACTTC. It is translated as CASTRTIIAKNIQYF.

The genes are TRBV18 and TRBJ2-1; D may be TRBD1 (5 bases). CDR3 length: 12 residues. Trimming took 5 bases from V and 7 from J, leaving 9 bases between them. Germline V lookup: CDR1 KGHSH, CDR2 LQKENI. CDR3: CASSAQGNEQFF. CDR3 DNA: TGTGCCAGCTCAGCGCAGGGAAATGAGCAGTTCTTC.

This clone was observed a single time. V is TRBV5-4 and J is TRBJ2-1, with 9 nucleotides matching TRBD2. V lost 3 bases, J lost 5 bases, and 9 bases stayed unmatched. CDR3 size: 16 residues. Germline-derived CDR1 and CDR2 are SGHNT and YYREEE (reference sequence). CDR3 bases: TGTGCCAGCAGCTACCCAAGACTAGCGGCGAACAATGAGCAGTTCTTC. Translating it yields CASSYPRLAANNEQFF.

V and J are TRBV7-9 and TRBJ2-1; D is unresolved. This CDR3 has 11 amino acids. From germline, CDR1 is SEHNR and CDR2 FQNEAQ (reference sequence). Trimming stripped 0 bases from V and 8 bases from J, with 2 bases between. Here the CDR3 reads CASSLADEQFF. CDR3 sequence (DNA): TGTGCCAGCAGCTTAGCCGATGAGCAGTTCTTC.

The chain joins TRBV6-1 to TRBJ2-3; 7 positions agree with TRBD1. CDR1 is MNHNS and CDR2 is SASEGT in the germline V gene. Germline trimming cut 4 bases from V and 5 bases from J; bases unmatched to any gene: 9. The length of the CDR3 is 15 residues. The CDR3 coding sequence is TGTGCCAGCAGTGTAACAGGGGACCAACAAGATACGCAGTATTTT. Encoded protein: CASSVTGDQQDTQYF.

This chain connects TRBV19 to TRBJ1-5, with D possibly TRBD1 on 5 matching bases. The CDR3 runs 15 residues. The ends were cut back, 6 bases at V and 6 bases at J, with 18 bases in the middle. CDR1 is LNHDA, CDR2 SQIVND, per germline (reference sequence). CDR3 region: CASSPKAGIRQPQHF. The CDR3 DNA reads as TGTGCCAGTAGCCCAAAGGCAGGGATACGTCAGCCCCAGCATTTT.

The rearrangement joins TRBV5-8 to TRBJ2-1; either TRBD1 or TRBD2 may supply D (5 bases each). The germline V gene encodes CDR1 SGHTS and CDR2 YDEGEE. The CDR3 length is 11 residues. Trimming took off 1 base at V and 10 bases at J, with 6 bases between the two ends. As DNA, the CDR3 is TGTGCCAGCAGCTTGCGGGGCGAGCAGTTCTTC. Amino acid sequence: CASSLRGEQFF.

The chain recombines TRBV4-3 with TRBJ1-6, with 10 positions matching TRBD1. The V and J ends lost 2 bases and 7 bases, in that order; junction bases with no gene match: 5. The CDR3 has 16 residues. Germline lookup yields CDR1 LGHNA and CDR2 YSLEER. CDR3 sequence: CASSQYLTGGNSPLHF. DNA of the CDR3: TGCGCCAGCAGCCAATACCTGACAGGGGGCAATTCACCCCTCCACTTT.

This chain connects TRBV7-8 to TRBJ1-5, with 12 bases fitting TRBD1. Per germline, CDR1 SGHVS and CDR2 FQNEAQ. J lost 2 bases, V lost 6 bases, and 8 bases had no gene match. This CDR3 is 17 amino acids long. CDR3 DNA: TGTGCCAGCAGAAGGGACAGGGGGCGAGGAGGCAATCAGCCCCAGCATTTT. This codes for CASRRDRGRGGNQPQHF.

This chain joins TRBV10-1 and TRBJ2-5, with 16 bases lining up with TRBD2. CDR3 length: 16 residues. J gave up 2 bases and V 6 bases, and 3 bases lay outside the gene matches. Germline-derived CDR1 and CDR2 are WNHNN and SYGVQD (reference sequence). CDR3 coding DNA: TGCGCCAGCAGCCCGGGACTAGCGGGAGGGCAAGAGACCCAGTACTTC. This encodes CASSPGLAGGQETQYF.

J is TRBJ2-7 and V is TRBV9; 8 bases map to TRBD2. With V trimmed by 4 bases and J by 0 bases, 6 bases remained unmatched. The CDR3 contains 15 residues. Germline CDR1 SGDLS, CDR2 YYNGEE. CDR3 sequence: CASSKTSANSYEQYF. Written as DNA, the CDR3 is TGTGCCAGCAGCAAGACTAGCGCGAACTCCTACGAGCAGTACTTC.

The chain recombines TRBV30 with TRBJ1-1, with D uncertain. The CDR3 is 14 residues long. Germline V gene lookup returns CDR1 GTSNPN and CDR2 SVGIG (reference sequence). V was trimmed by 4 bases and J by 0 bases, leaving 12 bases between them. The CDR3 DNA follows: TGTGCCTGGACGAGGGCCGGTATGAACACTGAAGCTTTCTTT. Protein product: CAWTRAGMNTEAFF.

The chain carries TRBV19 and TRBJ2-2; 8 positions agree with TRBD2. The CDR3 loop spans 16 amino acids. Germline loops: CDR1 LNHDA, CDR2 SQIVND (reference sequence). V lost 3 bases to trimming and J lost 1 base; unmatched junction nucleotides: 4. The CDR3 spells CASSILTSGNTGELFF. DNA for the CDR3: TGTGCCAGTAGTATCCTAACTAGCGGGAACACCGGGGAGCTGTTTTTT.

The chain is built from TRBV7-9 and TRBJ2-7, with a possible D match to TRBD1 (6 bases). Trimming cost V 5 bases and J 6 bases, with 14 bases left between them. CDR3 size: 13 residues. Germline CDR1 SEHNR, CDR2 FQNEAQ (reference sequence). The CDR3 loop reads CASSPRTVGEQYF. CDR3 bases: TGTGCCAGCAGCCCACGGACAGTAGGCGAGCAGTACTTC.

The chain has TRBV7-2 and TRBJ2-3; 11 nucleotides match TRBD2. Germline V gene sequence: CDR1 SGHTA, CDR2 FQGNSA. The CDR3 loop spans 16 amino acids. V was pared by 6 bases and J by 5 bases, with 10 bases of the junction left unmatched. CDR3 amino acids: CASRPTSGSGRDTQYF. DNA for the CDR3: TGTGCCAGCAGACCCACTAGCGGGAGTGGCCGAGATACGCAGTATTTT.

The CDR3 loop reads CAWSVGNIQPQHF. The CDR3 nucleotides read TGTGCCTGGAGTGTAGGTAATATTCAGCCCCAGCATTTT. The chain combines TRBV30 with TRBJ1-5; the D is unclear. CDR1 is GTSNPN, CDR2 SVGIG, per germline (reference sequence). Trimming removed 0 bases at V and 6 bases at J, with 9 bases between. This CDR3 has 13 residues.

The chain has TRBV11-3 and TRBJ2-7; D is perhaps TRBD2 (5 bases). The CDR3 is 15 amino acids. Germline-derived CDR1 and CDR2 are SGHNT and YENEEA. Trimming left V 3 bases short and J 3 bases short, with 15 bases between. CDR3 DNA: TGTGCCAGCAGCTTGGGTAGCGCACGTGTCTACGAGCAGTACTTC. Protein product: CASSLGSARVYEQYF.

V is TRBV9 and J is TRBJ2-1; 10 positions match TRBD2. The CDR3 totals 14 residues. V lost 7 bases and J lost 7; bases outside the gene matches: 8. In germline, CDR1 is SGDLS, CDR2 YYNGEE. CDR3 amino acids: CASGLAGVGNEQFF. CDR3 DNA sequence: TGTGCCAGCGGCCTAGCGGGAGTAGGGAATGAGCAGTTCTTC. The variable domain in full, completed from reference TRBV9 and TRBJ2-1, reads DSGVTQTPKHLITATGQRVTLRCSPRSGDLSVYWYQQSLDQGLQFLIQYYNGEERAKGNILERFSAQQFPDLHSELNLSSLELGDSALYFCASGLAGVGNEQFFGPGTRLTVL.

CDR3 DNA: TGTGCCAGCAGCTCTTCACTCCGGGACAGTTACAATGAGCAGTTCTTC. Residues: CASSSSLRDSYNEQFF. This rearrangement joins TRBV28 to TRBJ2-1; 7 positions match TRBD1. Per the germline V gene, CDR1 is MDHEN and CDR2 is SYDVKM. Trimming cost V 6 bases and J 4 bases; bases outside gene matches: 12. The CDR3 loop spans 16 amino acids.